The clone carrying this TCR beta chain occurred a few times. This CDR3 region has 15 residues. The germline V gene has CDR1 MGHRA and CDR2 YSYEKL. The authors ran a second PCR of roughly 6 to 11 cycles using a sample-barcoded 5' primer and a J-beta primer mix. One entry per CDR3 protein results from TCRdb running MiXCR on the 5' RACE reads. The sample gives 700,000 to 900,000 distinct CDR3 sequences, roughly 25% of which show up once; 2.5% to 3.5% is in the top ten. This record belongs to a study of blood T cells in healthy people across ages. The same sample was also studied in work on T cells of mothers and their children.

What was sequenced was blood. The rearrangement uses TRBV4-1 and TRBJ2-5; 8 positions match TRBD2. The J call could be wrong; TRBJ2-1 is a better fit for the DNA end. The receptor comes from a boy aged 5-17 years in good health. CDR3 coding DNA: TGCGCCAGCAGCCAAGACGGGGGGGCTGGCAATGAGCAGTTCTTC. Protein: CASSQDGGAGNEQFF.